This TCR beta chain was captured by sequencing in a study of beta chain features in type 1 diabetes. The overall study: Examination spanned approximately 110 million sorted cells from all samples.

The study reverse transcribed the entire isolated RNA, so it sequenced expressed TCRB transcripts. Data came from immunoSEQ multiplex PCR; TCRdb stores just in-frame clones and leaves some out. Of over 700,000 clones in the sample, 15% to 20% were seen once. As to this clone: Its antigen is as yet unknown.

This CDR3 contains 15 residues. The germline gives CDR1 SGDLS, CDR2 YYNGEE. The V gene lost 3 bases and the J gene lost 1 base, with 13 bases spanning the gap. Study outcomes and limitations: For patients, the naive, central memory and Treg TCRB repertoires appeared more alike than for healthy donors. These data did not resolve whether HLA type affects TCRB rearrangement. Junctions at VDJ sites from type 1 diabetes patients had fewer insertions and more deletions.

Material: naive CD4+ T cells from blood. The receptor was derived from a woman aged 18-30 years in good health. This chain joins TRBV9 and TRBJ1-1; D not certain. DNA for the CDR3: TGTGCCAGCAGCGCAACAGTTCACCCGAACACTGAAGCTTTCTTT. It encodes CASSATVHPNTEAFF.